This T cell receptor (beta chain) was captured by sequencing in a study of long-term antiretroviral therapy in people with HIV. Study-level results: Post-ART samples showed increased diversity that remained below transplant donor control levels. Blood in the study was drawn between about 2003 and 2017, possibly under older ART regimens, which may be less effective than current ones.

The run of the v3.0 immunoSEQ assay was at survey level. TCRdb's copy holds only in-frame clones and misses some; the assay was immunoSEQ multiplex PCR. The sample carries around 15,000 clones, 80% to 90% recorded once. Cryopreserved PBMC numbered roughly 1-10 million per sample before DNA extraction. On this clone: The antigen is not known.

Losses at the gene ends were 0 bases for V and 6 bases for J; bases not matched to a gene: 11. The CDR3 spans 17 residues. Germline CDR1 is LNHDA and CDR2 is SQIVND (reference sequence). The chain has TRBV19 and TRBJ2-3; 8 bases fit TRBD1. The sequence was collected from a young man with HIV. The source material was unsorted PBMCs, sampled 0.1 years after starting antiretroviral therapy. In nucleotides, the CDR3 is TGTGCCAGTAGTATAGATAGACGTGACAGGGGCGGGGATACGCAGTATTTT. Translating gives CASSIDRRDRGGDTQYF.